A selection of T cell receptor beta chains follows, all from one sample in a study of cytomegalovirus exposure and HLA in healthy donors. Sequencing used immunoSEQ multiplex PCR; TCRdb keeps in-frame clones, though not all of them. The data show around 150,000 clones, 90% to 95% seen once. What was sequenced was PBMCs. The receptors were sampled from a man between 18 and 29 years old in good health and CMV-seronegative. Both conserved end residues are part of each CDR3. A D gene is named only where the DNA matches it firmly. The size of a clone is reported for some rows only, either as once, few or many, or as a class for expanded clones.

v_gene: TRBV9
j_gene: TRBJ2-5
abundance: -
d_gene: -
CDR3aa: CASSVGPGTYQETQYF
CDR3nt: TGTGCCAGCAGCGTAGGCCCGGGGACTTACCAAGAGACCCAGTACTTC

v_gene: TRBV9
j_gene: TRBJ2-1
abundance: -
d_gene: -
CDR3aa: CASSAELEYNEQFF
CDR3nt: TGTGCCAGCAGCGCCGAACTAGAATACAATGAGCAGTTCTTC

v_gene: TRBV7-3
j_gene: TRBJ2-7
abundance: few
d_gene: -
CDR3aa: CASSLSEGYEQYF
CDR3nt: TGTGCCAGCAGCTTAAGTGAGGGTTACGAGCAGTACTTC

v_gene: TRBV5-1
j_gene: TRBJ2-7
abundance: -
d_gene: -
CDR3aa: CASSPGQPYEQYF
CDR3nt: TGCGCCAGCAGCCCAGGACAGCCCTACGAGCAGTACTTC

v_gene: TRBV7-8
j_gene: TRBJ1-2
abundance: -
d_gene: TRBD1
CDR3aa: CASSLGQGNYGYTF
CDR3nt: TGTGCCAGCAGCTTAGGACAGGGCAACTATGGCTACACCTTC

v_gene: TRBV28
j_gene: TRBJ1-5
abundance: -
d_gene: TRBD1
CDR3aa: CASSFAGTGLLQPQHF
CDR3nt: TGTGCCAGCAGTTTTGCCGGGACAGGGCTATTACAGCCCCAGCATTTT

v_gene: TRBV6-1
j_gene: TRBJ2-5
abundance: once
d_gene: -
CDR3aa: CASRLWADQETQYF
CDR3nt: TGTGCCAGTCGATTGTGGGCCGACCAAGAGACCCAGTACTTC

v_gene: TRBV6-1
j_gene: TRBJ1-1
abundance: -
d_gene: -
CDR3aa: CASTLGTTNTEAFF
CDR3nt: TGTGCCAGCACCCTAGGTACTACGAACACTGAAGCTTTCTTT

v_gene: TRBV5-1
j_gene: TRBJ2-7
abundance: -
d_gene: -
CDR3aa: CASRLQATSYEQYF
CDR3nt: TGCGCCAGCAGGCTGCAGGCGACCTCCTACGAGCAGTACTTC

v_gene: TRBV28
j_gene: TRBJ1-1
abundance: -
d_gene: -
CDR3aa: CASSPSTGPYTEAFF
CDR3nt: TGTGCCAGCAGCCCTAGTACGGGTCCTTACACTGAAGCTTTCTTT

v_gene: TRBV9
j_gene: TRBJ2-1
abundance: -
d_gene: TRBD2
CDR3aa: CASSATSGRIDEQFF
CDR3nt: TGTGCCAGCAGCGCCACTAGCGGGAGGATTGATGAGCAGTTCTTC

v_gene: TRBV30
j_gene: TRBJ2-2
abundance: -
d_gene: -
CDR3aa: CAWSRRVGELFF
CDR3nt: TGTGCCTGGAGTCGGCGGGTGGGGGAGCTGTTTTTT

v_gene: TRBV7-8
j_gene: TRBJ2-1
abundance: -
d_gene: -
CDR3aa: CASSRSSYNEQFF
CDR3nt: TGTGCCAGCAGCCGGAGCTCCTACAATGAGCAGTTCTTC

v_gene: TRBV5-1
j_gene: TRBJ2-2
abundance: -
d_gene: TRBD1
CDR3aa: CASNGQGGTGELFF
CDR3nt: TGCGCCAGCAACGGACAGGGCGGCACCGGGGAGCTGTTTTTT